The rows below give T cell receptor beta chains drawn from one sample of a study of blood T cells in healthy people across ages. TCRdb fed the 5' RACE reads into MiXCR, producing one record per CDR3 protein. The table has some 1.4 million distinct CDR3 sequences, roughly 40% seen once; the top ten hold 7.9%. Sequences were obtained from blood. Source of these receptors: a woman aged 18 to 35 in good health. The CDR3 runs from the conserved cysteine through the conserved F or W. The order of the fields is V gene, CDR3 length, D gene, J gene, clone size, CDR3 protein, CDR3 DNA. The D gene is left open where the match is weak. The size field is filled for only some rows; it gives once, few, many or a size class.

TRBV20-1	13	TRBD1	TRBJ1-2	-	CSANKGTGNGYTF	TGCAGTGCTAATAAAGGGACAGGGAATGGCTACACCTTC
TRBV27	14	-	TRBJ1-4	-	CASSPYATNEKLFF	TGTGCCAGCAGTCCCTATGCAACTAATGAAAAACTGTTTTTT
TRBV29-1	13	-	TRBJ1-4	once	CSGTQGFSEKLFF	TGCAGCGGCACCCAGGGATTCAGTGAAAAACTGTTTTTT
TRBV5-1	16	-	TRBJ2-7	-	CASSLVSGTEYYEQYF	TGCGCCAGCAGCTTGGTTTCCGGGACGGAATACTACGAGCAGTACTTC
TRBV5-1	14	-	TRBJ2-7	-	CAGSLNWGAHEQYF	TGCGCCGGCAGCTTGAATTGGGGGGCTCACGAGCAGTACTTC
TRBV4-1	15	TRBD1	TRBJ1-5	few	CASSPRDRDAQPQHF	TGCGCCAGCAGCCCCCGGGACAGGGACGCGCAGCCCCAGCATTTT
TRBV27	16	TRBD2	TRBJ2-5	few	CASSTQGLAGQETQYF	TGTGCCAGCAGCACCCAGGGACTAGCGGGACAAGAGACCCAGTACTTC
TRBV12-3/TRBV12-4	15	-	TRBJ2-1	-	CASTKPGASYNEQFF	TGTGCCAGCACCAAACCGGGGGCATCCTACAATGAGCAGTTCTTC
TRBV6-6	15	TRBD2	TRBJ2-5	once	CASSYSSGSSETQYF	TGTGCCAGCAGTTACTCTAGCGGGAGTTCGGAGACCCAGTACTTC
TRBV18	16	-	TRBJ2-2	-	CASSPQQVDDTGELFF	TGTGCCAGCTCACCACAACAGGTGGATGACACCGGGGAGCTGTTTTTT
TRBV24-1	14	-	TRBJ2-7	-	CATRGGWFSYEQYF	TGTGCCACCAGGGGCGGATGGTTTTCCTACGAGCAGTACTTC
TRBV5-6	13	-	TRBJ1-2	-	CASSTRGSYGYTF	TGTGCCAGCAGTACGCGGGGGAGCTATGGCTACACCTTC
TRBV15	14	-	TRBJ1-1	-	CATSRAVRSAEAFF	TGTGCCACCAGCAGAGCAGTCAGGAGCGCTGAAGCTTTCTTT
TRBV27	14	-	TRBJ1-1	few	CASMVWGSGREAFF	TGTGCCAGCATGGTATGGGGGTCGGGACGAGAAGCTTTCTTT
TRBV28	14	TRBD1	TRBJ1-5	-	CASRPAGGVSYEHF	TGTGCCAGCAGGCCGGCAGGGGGAGTTAGCTACGAGCATTTT
TRBV20-1	17	-	TRBJ2-5	few	CSARGVGGFIQRETQYF	TGCAGTGCTAGAGGAGTAGGGGGTTTTATTCAGCGGGAGACCCAGTACTTC
TRBV6-5	16	TRBD2	TRBJ2-1	-	CASSYGLAGGQNEQFF	TGTGCCAGCAGTTACGGGCTAGCGGGGGGGCAGAATGAGCAGTTCTTC
TRBV29-1	12	-	TRBJ2-7	-	CRYAWGSYEQYF	TGCAGATATGCTTGGGGATCCTACGAGCAGTACTTC
TRBV14	12	-	TRBJ2-7	-	CASSQKLVEQYF	TGTGCCAGCAGCCAGAAGCTGGTTGAGCAGTACTTC
TRBV20-1	14	-	TRBJ2-1	-	CSASGGPGYNEQFF	TGCAGTGCTAGCGGGGGCCCCGGTTACAATGAGCAGTTCTTC
TRBV7-8	15	TRBD1	TRBJ2-7	-	CASSRRQGNTYEQYF	TGTGCCAGCAGCCGTCGACAGGGGAATACATACGAGCAGTACTTC
TRBV9	15	-	TRBJ2-5	-	CASNSAGTYQETQYF	TGTGCCAGCAACTCTGCGGGGACGTACCAAGAGACCCAGTACTTC